What follows is one TCR beta chain and its context. This specimen comes from a study of blood T cell repertoires in COVID-19. Study-level information: Both acute and convalescent COVID-19 samples were obtained from the United States, Italy and Spain. From T cells, B-cell-depleted T cells, or PBMCs came the material, which was cDNA or gDNA.

Methods used by the authors: Amplification of reference gene primers provided the estimated nucleated cell counts. Data came from immunoSEQ multiplex PCR; TCRdb stores just in-frame clones and leaves some out. The DNA gave D and trimming, while V, J and clone size come from that table. The sample records more than 85,000 clones, about 89% being singletons. The sequenced material came from peripheral blood. This sequence originates from a woman in her 70s with acute or convalescent COVID-19.

In DNA, the CDR3 is TGCGCCAGCAGCCTCAGAAATAACTATGGCTACACCTTC. It yields the protein CASSLRNNYGYTF. The chain combines TRBV4-1 with TRBJ1-2; D gene unclear. The CDR3 is 13 residues long. Trimming cost V 4 bases and J 1 base, with 7 bases left between them. Germline lookup yields CDR1 MGHRA and CDR2 YSYEKL.